These 15 T cell receptor beta chains came from one sample sequenced in a study of shared clonotypes between healthy human individuals. Clones were sequenced by immunoSEQ multiplex PCR, and TCRdb holds only the in-frame ones, with some missing. Of about a million clones in the sample, 70% to 80% were seen once. Sequenced sample: memory CD4+ T cells from PBMCs. Subset denoted: CD45RA-negative fraction. The receptors were gathered from a man aged 18 to 29 in good health. Some clones in this sample may be carry-over from other donors' samples.

The genes are TRBV5-1 and TRBJ2-3, with 13 bases lining up with TRBD2. V lost 4 bases to trimming and J lost 6 bases; unmatched junction nucleotides: 8. The CDR3 is made up of 16 amino acids. From germline, CDR1 is SGHRS and CDR2 YFSETQ. The CDR3 sequence is CASSGGTSGAGDTQYF. The DNA for the CDR3 is TGCGCCAGCAGCGGAGGGACTAGCGGGGCGGGCGATACGCAGTATTTT. The full variable domain, with the rest looked up from reference TRBV5-1 and TRBJ2-3, is KAGVTQTPRYLIKTRGQQVTLSCSPISGHRSVSWYQQTPGQGLQFLFEYFSETQRNKGNFPGRFSGRQFSNSRSEMNVSTLELGDSALYLCASSGGTSGAGDTQYFGPGTRLTVL.

In this sample, this clone turned up once. This sequence joins TRBV5-1 and TRBJ2-1; 10 nucleotides align to TRBD2. Germline V CDR1 and CDR2: SGHRS, YFSETQ. This CDR3 has 22 residues. J was trimmed by 1 base and V by 2 bases; bases with no gene match: 21. CDR3 sequence: CASSFPTSGLAGVKGSYNEQFF. The CDR3 nucleotides read TGCGCCAGCAGCTTTCCCACCTCGGGCCTAGCGGGAGTAAAGGGGTCCTACAATGAGCAGTTCTTC.

The chain has TRBV28 and TRBJ2-7; TRBD2 agrees at 7 bases. This CDR3 spans 14 amino acids. Germline V gives CDR1 MDHEN, CDR2 SYDVKM. Trimming took 5 bases from V and 0 from J; bases not matched to a gene: 4. The CDR3 reads CASSRSGNSYEQYF. In DNA form, the CDR3 reads TGTGCCAGCAGTCGCAGCGGGAACTCCTACGAGCAGTACTTC.

The chain is built from TRBV6-1 and TRBJ2-7; D possibly corresponds to TRBD1 (5 bases). V was cut by 6 bases and J by 2 bases, with 11 bases left in between. This CDR3 region has 13 residues. The germline V gene has CDR1 MNHNS and CDR2 SASEGT. CDR3 region: CASRTTVTYEQYF. In DNA form, the CDR3 reads TGTGCCAGCAGGACGACAGTTACCTACGAGCAGTACTTC.

The chain combines TRBV5-1 with TRBJ2-7; TRBD1 matches at 7 bases. Per the germline V gene, CDR1 is SGHRS and CDR2 is YFSETQ. V gave up 4 bases and J gave up 3 bases; unmatched junction bases: 13. The CDR3 runs to 16 residues. CDR3 sequence: CASSSPNADRRYEQYF. CDR3 nucleotide sequence: TGCGCCAGCAGCAGTCCCAATGCGGACAGGCGCTACGAGCAGTACTTC.

The V call is TRBV6-1, the J call TRBJ2-2, with a possible D match to TRBD2 (6 bases). V was cut by 3 bases and J by 4 bases, with 15 bases left in between. The germline CDR1 and CDR2 sequences are MNHNS and SASEGT. This CDR3 is 16 amino acids long. As DNA, the CDR3 is TGTGCCAGCAGTGATACTGGAGGGGTCGGCACCGGGGAGCTGTTTTTT. This translates into CASSDTGGVGTGELFF.

V usage is TRBV11-2 and J usage is TRBJ2-3; no clear D gene. This CDR3 spans 11 amino acids. Trimming removed 1 base at V and 12 bases at J, with 8 bases between. The V gene's germline CDR1 is SGHAT and CDR2 FQNNGV. The CDR3 reads CASSLGKGQYF. CDR3 nucleotide sequence: TGTGCCAGCAGCTTAGGGAAGGGCCAGTATTTT.

Here the CDR3 DNA reads TGCGCCAGCAGCGTCGGAGGGGGACTAGCGGTATACAATGAGCAGTTCTTC. As protein: CASSVGGGLAVYNEQFF. This rearrangement joins TRBV5-1 to TRBJ2-1; TRBD2 aligns across 11 bases. Losses at the gene ends were 4 bases for V and 4 bases for J; bases not matched to a gene: 10. The V gene's germline CDR1 is SGHRS and CDR2 YFSETQ. The CDR3 consists of 17 residues. Combining the CDR3 with reference TRBV5-1 and TRBJ2-1 gives the whole variable domain KAGVTQTPRYLIKTRGQQVTLSCSPISGHRSVSWYQQTPGQGLQFLFEYFSETQRNKGNFPGRFSGRQFSNSRSEMNVSTLELGDSALYLCASSVGGGLAVYNEQFFGPGTRLTVL.

The gene calls are TRBV7-9 and TRBJ1-5, with D hard to call. V shed 3 bases and J shed 1 base, with 10 bases lying between them. Germline lookup yields CDR1 SEHNR and CDR2 FQNEAQ (reference sequence). This CDR3 comprises 15 residues. The CDR3 sequence is CASSLGETSNQPQHF. CDR3 DNA: TGTGCCAGCAGCTTGGGCGAGACCAGCAATCAGCCCCAGCATTTT.

This rearrangement joins TRBV10-2 to TRBJ2-4; the match to TRBD2 covers 14 bases. The V and J ends lost 6 bases and 6 bases, in that order; junction bases with no gene match: 7. In germline, CDR1 is WSHSY, CDR2 SAAADI. The CDR3 sequence is 16 residues long. The CDR3 loop is CASRAGLAGGVNIQYF. As DNA, the CDR3 is TGCGCCAGCAGAGCCGGACTAGCGGGAGGTGTAAACATTCAGTACTTC.

This clone was recorded once. The chain employs TRBV7-3 and TRBJ2-1, with 7 nucleotides matching TRBD2. There are 14 residues in the CDR3. Germline assignment: CDR1 SGHTA and CDR2 FQGTGA. Germline trimming cut 6 bases from V and 8 bases from J; bases unmatched to any gene: 10. CDR3 bases: TGTGCCAGCAGTCTGGGAGGGGCAGTCGATGAGCAGTTCTTC. Its translation is CASSLGGAVDEQFF.

The V and J genes are TRBV2 and TRBJ2-3, with 9 positions matching TRBD2. Germline CDR1 is SNHLY and CDR2 is FYNNEI. Trimming cost V 5 bases and J 8 bases; bases outside gene matches: 5. The CDR3 spans 13 residues. CDR3 in amino acids: CASSLAGTLTQYF. CDR3 nucleotide sequence: TGTGCCAGCAGTCTAGCGGGGACGCTTACGCAGTATTTT.

Comments on this clone: Different DNA sequences within this sample yield the same CDR3. The chain carries TRBV11-3 and TRBJ2-3; D is unresolved. The CDR3 is made up of 14 amino acids. CDR1 and CDR2 (germline): SGHNT, YENEEA. V was pared by 2 bases and J by 2 bases, with 8 bases between. The CDR3 loop reads CASSLTGSTDTQYF. The CDR3 DNA is TGTGCCAGCAGCTTAACCGGGTCCACAGATACGCAGTATTTT.

The chain has TRBV5-1 and TRBJ2-3; D possibly corresponds to TRBD1 (6 bases). Germline loops: CDR1 SGHRS, CDR2 YFSETQ. The CDR3 is 15 amino acids. Trimming took 3 bases from V and 0 from J, leaving 11 bases between them. The CDR3 DNA reads as TGCGCCAGCAGCTCCCAGGGACATAGCACAGATACGCAGTATTTT. Amino acid sequence: CASSSQGHSTDTQYF.

The chain joins TRBV5-4 to TRBJ2-5; tentative D call: TRBD1 (5 bases). This CDR3 spans 13 amino acids. CDR1 is SGHNT, CDR2 YYREEE, per germline (reference sequence). V was pared by 2 bases and J by 5 bases, with 10 bases between. CDR3 coding DNA: TGTGCCAGCAGCTTCGCAGGGTCGGAGACCCAGTACTTC. It is translated as CASSFAGSETQYF.